Listed here are 29 T cell receptor beta chains from one sample, sequenced in a study of blood T cell repertoires in COVID-19. Only in-frame clones appear in the TCRdb table, and some are missing; sequencing was by immunoSEQ multiplex PCR. The table includes around 87,000 clones, about 89% detected once. The specimen sequenced was peripheral blood. These receptors were taken from a man aged 50 to 59 with acute or convalescent COVID-19.

The gene calls are TRBV7-9 and TRBJ2-5; 9 nucleotides align to TRBD1. Germline V gene sequence: CDR1 SEHNR, CDR2 FQNEAQ (reference sequence). Trimming at V came to 7 bases and at J to 4 bases, leaving 4 bases not matched to a gene. The CDR3 loop spans 13 amino acids. CDR3 sequence reads: CASNRGLSETQYF. CDR3 DNA: TGTGCCAGCAACAGGGGGCTCTCAGAGACCCAGTACTTC.

This clone occurred once. The genes are TRBV3-1 (or the pseudogene TRBV3-2) and TRBJ2-3; possibly TRBD2 for D (6 bases). The CDR3 loop spans 15 amino acids. Germline lookup yields CDR1 LGHDT and CDR2 YNNKEL (reference sequence). V was clipped by 4 bases and J by 0 bases, with 11 bases between them. Here the CDR3 DNA reads TGTGCCAGCAGCCCCGAGCGGGTAAGCACAGATACGCAGTATTTT. This translates into CASSPERVSTDTQYF.

This clone was detected only a few times. V is TRBV24-1 and J is TRBJ1-5; 8 bases line up with TRBD1. The CDR3 covers 16 residues. Germline CDR1 KGHDR, CDR2 SFDVKD. Unmatched junction bases numbered 4, after V lost 4 bases and J lost 0 bases. The CDR3 region has the DNA TGTGCCACCAGTGAACCGACAGGGGATAGCAATCAGCCCCAGCATTTT. Translating it yields CATSEPTGDSNQPQHF.

The chain combines TRBV10-3 with TRBJ1-2; D is perhaps TRBD1 (5 bases). The CDR3 runs to 12 residues. Per the germline V gene, CDR1 is ENHRY and CDR2 is SYGVKD. V lost 4 bases and J 6 bases, leaving 9 bases between the germline ends. The CDR3 loop reads CAISGDRNGYTF. The CDR3 DNA follows: TGTGCCATCAGTGGAGACAGAAATGGCTACACCTTC.

CDR3 region: CASSSDRANYGYTF. The CDR3 nucleotides read TGCGCCAGCAGCTCGGACAGAGCTAACTATGGCTACACCTTC. This chain connects TRBV5-1 to TRBJ1-2; the D gene is possibly TRBD1 (6 bases). Germline assignment: CDR1 SGHRS and CDR2 YFSETQ. Trimming took 3 bases from V and 0 from J, leaving 9 bases between them. The CDR3 has 14 amino acids.

This rearrangement joins TRBV6-5 to TRBJ1-2, with 8 bases lining up with TRBD1. V shed 6 bases, J shed 6 bases, and the junction held 12 bases outside the gene matches. In germline, CDR1 is MNHEY, CDR2 SVGAGI. The CDR3 runs to 15 residues. The CDR3 region is CASREAQGAFNGYTF. As DNA, the CDR3 is TGTGCCAGCAGGGAGGCCCAGGGGGCATTTAATGGCTACACCTTC.

The V and J genes are TRBV28 and TRBJ1-2; the D is unclear. This CDR3 is 13 amino acids long. CDR1 and CDR2 (germline): MDHEN, SYDVKM. Trimming left V 4 bases short and J 8 bases short, with 14 bases between. DNA of the CDR3: TGTGCCAGCAGTTCGGATGTCGCCGGGGGCTACACCTTC. This gives the protein CASSSDVAGGYTF.

V and J are TRBV4-1 and TRBJ2-3; the match to TRBD2 covers 8 bases. Germline V gene data show CDR1 as MGHRA and CDR2 as YSYEKL. After removal of 3 bases from V and 2 bases from J, the junction contained 10 bases not matched to a gene. The CDR3 is 17 amino acids. The CDR3 here is CASSQGPGGGPTDTQYF. In DNA, the CDR3 is TGCGCCAGCAGCCAGGGTCCGGGCGGGGGGCCCACAGATACGCAGTATTTT.

The gene calls are TRBV6-5 and TRBJ1-1; no reliable D call. The V gene lost 4 bases and the J gene lost 0 bases, with 9 bases spanning the gap. In germline, CDR1 is MNHEY, CDR2 SVGAGI. CDR3 length equals 14 residues. CDR3 in DNA: TGTGCCAGCAGTTCGACATATATGAACACTGAAGCTTTCTTT. It is translated as CASSSTYMNTEAFF.

V gene TRBV20-1 combines with J gene TRBJ2-5; D uncertain. From germline, CDR1 is DFQATT and CDR2 SNEGSKA (reference sequence). Trimming left V 2 bases short and J 5 bases short, with 6 bases between. The length of the CDR3 is 11 residues. CDR3 nucleotide sequence: TGCAGTGCTAGAAATCTCGAGACCCAGTACTTC. Translated: CSARNLETQYF.

The V call is TRBV16, the J call TRBJ2-3; D is unclear. Germline V CDR1 and CDR2: KGHSY, FQNENV. This CDR3 comprises 14 residues. Trimming stripped 4 bases from V and 2 bases from J, with 10 bases between. The CDR3 DNA is TGTGCCAGCAGCCCCCTGGCAGACACAGATACGCAGTATTTT. Protein: CASSPLADTDTQYF.

This sequence joins TRBV5-1 and TRBJ2-5; maybe TRBD1 (6 bases). The CDR3 spans 14 residues. The germline gives CDR1 SGHRS, CDR2 YFSETQ. Between the trimmed V and J ends, which lost 5 bases and 1 base, there was a span of 12 bases. This chain's CDR3 is CASRTGPFQETQYF. In DNA form, the CDR3 reads TGCGCCAGCAGGACAGGACCCTTCCAAGAGACCCAGTACTTC.

The chain uses TRBV3-1 (or the pseudogene TRBV3-2) and TRBJ2-7, with 9 positions matching TRBD1. The germline V gene encodes CDR1 LGHDT and CDR2 YNNKEL (reference sequence). The CDR3 spans 14 residues. V lost 1 base to trimming and J lost 6 bases; unmatched junction nucleotides: 4. CDR3 sequence: CASSQVMDRGEQYF. The DNA for the CDR3 is TGTGCCAGCAGCCAAGTCATGGACAGGGGCGAGCAGTACTTC.

This sequence joins TRBV7-2 and TRBJ1-4, with TRBD1 identical over 8 bases. This CDR3 has 15 residues. Germline V gene sequence: CDR1 SGHTA, CDR2 FQGNSA. V lost 5 bases to trimming and J lost 8 bases; unmatched junction nucleotides: 10. The CDR3 loop reads CASSPIQHRGEKLFF. The CDR3 region has the DNA TGTGCCAGCAGCCCGATACAACACAGGGGGGAAAAACTGTTTTTT.

The chain has TRBV2 and TRBJ2-1; TRBD1 is a possible D gene (6 bases). Germline V gene data show CDR1 as SNHLY and CDR2 as FYNNEI. The CDR3 sequence is 13 residues long. V was pared by 2 bases and J by 7 bases, with 9 bases between. The CDR3 DNA follows: TGTGCCAGCAGTGAACAGGGGTTTAATGAGCAGTTCTTC. Encoded protein: CASSEQGFNEQFF.

The chain links TRBV6-1 to TRBJ1-1; 7 nucleotides match TRBD1. Germline V gene data show CDR1 as MNHNS and CDR2 as SASEGT. The CDR3 totals 13 residues. The trim removed 3 bases at V and 11 bases at J, leaving 9 bases unmatched. The CDR3 protein is CASSDTRGQKAFF. The CDR3 DNA follows: TGTGCCAGCAGTGATACAAGGGGGCAGAAGGCTTTCTTT.

The rearrangement joins TRBV25-1 to TRBJ1-5, with D possibly TRBD1 on 5 matching bases. This CDR3 comprises 17 residues. Trimming stripped 3 bases from V and 0 bases from J, with 15 bases between. Germline V gives CDR1 MGHDK, CDR2 SYGVNS. CDR3 nucleotide sequence: TGTGCCAGCAGTGAGCCTTTTGACAGCGATAGCAATCAGCCCCAGCATTTT. Its translation: CASSEPFDSDSNQPQHF.

In nucleotides, the CDR3 is TGTGCCAGCAGCGTAGAGGACAAGGGAGGGCGAACTGGGGCCAACGTCCTGACTTTC. Protein sequence: CASSVEDKGGRTGANVLTF. The chain employs TRBV9 and TRBJ2-6; 7 positions match TRBD2. V trimming: 0 bases; J trimming: 2 bases; junction bases outside the gene matches: 11. Germline values: CDR1 SGDLS, CDR2 YYNGEE. The length of the CDR3 is 19 residues. Filled out from reference TRBV9 and TRBJ2-6, the complete variable domain reads DSGVTQTPKHLITATGQRVTLRCSPRSGDLSVYWYQQSLDQGLQFLIQYYNGEERAKGNILERFSAQQFPDLHSELNLSSLELGDSALYFCASSVEDKGGRTGANVLTFGAGSRLTVL.

The chain recombines TRBV3-1 (or the pseudogene TRBV3-2) with TRBJ2-5; a possible D gene is TRBD2 (6 bases). Germline CDR1 and CDR2: LGHDT and YNNKEL (reference sequence). V shed 4 bases and J shed 0 bases, with 15 bases lying between them. This CDR3 is built from 16 residues. The CDR3 protein is CASSPWKGLNQETQYF. DNA of the CDR3: TGTGCCAGCAGCCCTTGGAAGGGACTGAACCAAGAGACCCAGTACTTC.

The chain uses TRBV5-1 and TRBJ1-4, with 8 bases identical to TRBD1. Germline V CDR1 and CDR2: SGHRS, YFSETQ. The CDR3 spans 15 residues. V was clipped by 4 bases and J by 6 bases; unmatched bases: 8. The CDR3 nucleotides are TGCGCCAGCAGCCCGAACAGGGGGGACGATGAAAAACTGTTTTTT. The encoded protein is CASSPNRGDDEKLFF.

V and J are TRBV28 and TRBJ2-4; D may be TRBD1 (5 bases). This CDR3 region has 15 residues. CDR1 MDHEN and CDR2 SYDVKM come from the germline V gene. The V and J ends lost 3 bases and 1 base respectively, with 10 bases between them. The CDR3 nucleotides are TGTGCCAGCAGTTTGTTGGGGCTTGCCAAAAACATTCAGTACTTC. It specifies CASSLLGLAKNIQYF.

V and J are TRBV9 and TRBJ2-6, with D perhaps TRBD2 (5 bases). The CDR3 is 16 residues long. Trimming took 4 bases from V and 3 from J, leaving 14 bases between them. The germline V gene has CDR1 SGDLS and CDR2 YYNGEE. The CDR3 reads CASSPHLRGGANVLTF. CDR3 nucleotide sequence: TGTGCCAGCAGCCCCCATCTTCGGGGTGGGGCCAACGTCCTGACTTTC.

The V call is TRBV6-1, the J call TRBJ2-5; 16 nucleotides match TRBD2. Germline V gene data show CDR1 as MNHNS and CDR2 as SASEGT. J was trimmed by 0 bases and V by 0 bases; bases with no gene match: 1. This CDR3 spans 18 amino acids. CDR3 in DNA: TGTGCCAGCAGTGAAGCGGGACTAGCGGGGGGGTACCAAGAGACCCAGTACTTC. This gives the protein CASSEAGLAGGYQETQYF.

The chain carries TRBV7-9 and TRBJ1-2; a weak D match, TRBD1 (5 bases). V lost 4 bases and J 7 bases, leaving 10 bases between the germline ends. The CDR3 has 12 amino acids. CDR1 and CDR2 from the germline V gene are SEHNR and FQNEAQ (reference sequence). The DNA for the CDR3 is TGTGCCAGCAGCTGGGGGACTGTTGGCTACACCTTC. This codes for CASSWGTVGYTF.

The chain combines TRBV23-1 with TRBJ1-5; D is perhaps TRBD1 (6 bases). TRBV23-1 has ORF status, its function being uncertain. The CDR3 totals 16 residues. V was clipped by 2 bases and J by 4 bases, with 15 bases between them. The CDR3 region has the DNA TGCGCCAGCAGTCAACCACGTGCAGGGGAAAATCAGCCCCAGCATTTT. Amino acid sequence: CASSQPRAGENQPQHF.

CDR3 sequence reads: CASSLGAITDTQYF. The DNA for the CDR3 is TGTGCCAGTAGCTTGGGAGCTATCACAGATACGCAGTATTTT. The chain carries TRBV19 and TRBJ2-3; the D gene is possibly TRBD2 (5 bases). Germline V gene data show CDR1 as LNHDA and CDR2 as SQIVND (reference sequence). The CDR3 is 14 amino acids. The V and J ends lost 6 bases and 2 bases respectively, with 12 bases between them.

The gene calls are TRBV7-8 and TRBJ1-1; no reliable D call. Germline loops: CDR1 SGHVS, CDR2 FQNEAQ. The CDR3 totals 13 residues. Deletions cut 1 base from V and 4 bases from J, with 7 bases between. The CDR3 coding sequence is TGTGCCAGCAGCTTAGGTGGGAGCACTGAAGCTTTCTTT. The encoded protein is CASSLGGSTEAFF. The full variable domain, its missing parts supplied by reference TRBV7-8 and TRBJ1-1, is GAGVSQSPRYKVAKRGQDVALRCDPISGHVSLFWYQQALGQGPEFLTYFQNEAQLDKSGLPSDRFFAERPEGSVSTLKIQRTQQEDSAVYLCASSLGGSTEAFFGQGTRLTVV.

The gene calls are TRBV29-1 and TRBJ2-5; TRBD2 matches 9 bases. CDR1 and CDR2 (germline): SQVTM, ANQGSEA. V dropped 4 bases and J dropped 2; count of bases not matched to a gene: 8. The CDR3 has 15 residues. Written as DNA, the CDR3 is TGCAGCGTTGTGATAGCGGGGGACATTCAAGAGACCCAGTACTTC. The encoded protein is CSVVIAGDIQETQYF.

The chain is built from TRBV12-3 or TRBV12-4 and TRBJ2-5, with D perhaps TRBD1 (5 bases). The CDR3 is 13 residues long. Between the trimmed V and J ends, which lost 2 bases and 1 base, there was a span of 5 bases. Here the CDR3 reads CASSLRGQETQYF. In DNA form, the CDR3 reads TGTGCCAGCAGTTTAAGGGGCCAAGAGACCCAGTACTTC.